This TCR beta chain appears in the sequencing data of a study of shared clonotypes between healthy human individuals. Findings and limits, study-wide: Non-shared clonotypes had lower generation probabilities than clonotypes shared by all four sorted-subset donors.

Several immunoSEQ plates held equal portions of the genomic DNA taken from each subset. Libraries were prepared by immunoSEQ multiplex PCR; TCRdb keeps only in-frame clonotypes and omits some of them. The data show 980,000 or so clones, 60% to 85% seen once. This CDR3 has 13 amino acids. Per germline, CDR1 MDHEN and CDR2 SYDVKM. V shed 6 bases and J shed 4 bases, with 13 bases lying between them. Of note for this clone: Its antigen is unknown.

This clonotype was sampled from a man aged 18 to 30 in good health. What was sequenced was memory CD4+ T cells sorted from blood. As for subset: CD45RA-negative fraction. The genes are TRBV28 and TRBJ2-7, with D hard to call. DNA of the CDR3: TGTGCCAGCAGCTCCGACCCTTATTACGAGCAGTACTTC. This sequence encodes CASSSDPYYEQYF.